This T cell receptor (beta chain) was recovered during a study of blood T cell repertoires in COVID-19 (dated by TCRdb to 2018 to 2021). With regard to the full study: Collaborator samples came from the United States, Italy and Spain and covered acute and convalescent phases of COVID-19. The prospective study material was composed of cDNA or gDNA derived from T cells, B-cell-depleted T cells, or PBMCs. Subjects who had been exposed to COVID-19, were actively infected with it, or had recovered from it provided the deeply sampled blood TCRbeta repertoires that made up the dataset. The repertoires were released in a freely available public database meant as a resource for research on the immune response to SARS-CoV-2. Samples came from the ongoing ImmuneRACE study (first 160 participants) plus 1,254 subjects from 6 global collaborators. Sample metadata almost always included a de-identified subject ID, COVID-19 status, age in years and sex. Where available, HLA class I and class II types were taken from metadata supplied by the sample provider and were not determined by assay-based typing. Results and caveats for the whole study, not just this receptor: The quantity of clinical and demographic metadata differed by source and by participant and was supplied without curation.

Whole blood was collected in K2EDTA tubes by collaborating institutions according to the institutions' own protocols. Collaborator samples were shipped for TCRbeta analysis as frozen whole blood, isolated PBMCs, or DNA extracted from either sample type. Comments on this clone: Its binding antigen is unknown. No qualities accompany the bases; no much larger clone lies one base away.

The CDR1 and CDR2 encoded by the germline V gene are MNHEY and SVGAGI. The CDR3 has 14 amino acids, counting the end cysteine and phenylalanine. CDR3 DNA only is kept here, 42 bases in frame from base 1. V gives up 6 bases and J gives up 2 bases, and the segment between their germline ends measures 12 bases. TCRbeta CDR3 regions were amplified from genomic DNA by means of the immunoSEQ Assay, a bias-controlled multiplex PCR. As for how the authors treated the data: The number of nucleated cells in each sample was estimated by amplification of reference gene primers within the assay. Sequence reads were collapsed and filtered to measure the absolute abundance of every unique TCRbeta CDR3 rearrangement. For each sample, productive Simpson clonality was calculated by taking the square root of Simpson's diversity index across productive rearrangements. As stored in TCRdb, this immuneACCESS dataset retains in-frame rearrangements with V and J assigned. A fraction of the clones does not appear; measured against another copy, unresolved V genes explain less than half of the discrepancy, and the remainder lacks a known reason. V and J calls and clone size come straight from that table; D and trimming were deduced from the DNA. Recorded for this sample are 65,000 or so clones; 82% of them occurred a single time. The ten largest clonotypes hold roughly 3.2% of the sample.

This clonotype originated in a man in his 60s with acute or convalescent COVID-19. The sequencing input was peripheral blood. The chain uses TRBV6-5 and TRBJ2-3, and the D gene may be TRBD2, 5 bases matching. The DNA is as follows: TGTGCCAGCAGACCCCGGGGATCCACAGATACGCAGTATTTT. This encodes CASRPRGSTDTQYF.